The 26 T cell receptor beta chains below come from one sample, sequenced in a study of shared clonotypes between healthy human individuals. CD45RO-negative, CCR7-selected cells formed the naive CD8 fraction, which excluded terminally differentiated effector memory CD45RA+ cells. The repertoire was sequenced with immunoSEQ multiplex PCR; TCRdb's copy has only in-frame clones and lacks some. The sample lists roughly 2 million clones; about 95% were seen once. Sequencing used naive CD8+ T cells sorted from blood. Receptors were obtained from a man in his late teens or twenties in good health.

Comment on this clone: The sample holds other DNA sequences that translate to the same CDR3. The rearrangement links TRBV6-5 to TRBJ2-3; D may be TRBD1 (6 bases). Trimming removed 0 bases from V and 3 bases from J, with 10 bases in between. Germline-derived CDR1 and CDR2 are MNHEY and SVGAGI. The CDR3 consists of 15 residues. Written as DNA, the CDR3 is TGTGCCAGCAGTTACTCGCCAGGGGCTACAGATACGCAGTATTTT. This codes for CASSYSPGATDTQYF.

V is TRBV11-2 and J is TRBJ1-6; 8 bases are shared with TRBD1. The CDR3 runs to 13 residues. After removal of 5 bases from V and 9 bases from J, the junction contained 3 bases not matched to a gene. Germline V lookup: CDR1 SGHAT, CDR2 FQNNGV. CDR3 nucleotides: TGTGCCAGCAGCCGACAGGGGAGTTCACCCCTCCACTTT. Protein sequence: CASSRQGSSPLHF.

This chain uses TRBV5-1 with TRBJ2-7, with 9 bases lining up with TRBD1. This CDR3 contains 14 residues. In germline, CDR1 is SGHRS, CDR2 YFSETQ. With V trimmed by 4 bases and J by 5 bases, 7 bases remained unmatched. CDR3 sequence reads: CASSHGTGIDEQYF. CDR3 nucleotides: TGCGCCAGCAGCCACGGGACAGGGATCGACGAGCAGTACTTC.

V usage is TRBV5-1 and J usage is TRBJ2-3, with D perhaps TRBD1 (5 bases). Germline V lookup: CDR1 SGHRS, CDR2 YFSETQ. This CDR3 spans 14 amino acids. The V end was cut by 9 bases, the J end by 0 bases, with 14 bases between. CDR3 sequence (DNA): TGCGCCATAGGGGCAGGGTTTAGCACAGATACGCAGTATTTT. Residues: CAIGAGFSTDTQYF.

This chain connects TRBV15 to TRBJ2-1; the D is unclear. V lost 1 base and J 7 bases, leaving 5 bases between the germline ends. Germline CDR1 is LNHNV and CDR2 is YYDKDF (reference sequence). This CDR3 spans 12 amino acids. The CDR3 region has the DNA TGTGCCACCAGCAGAGGTGCTAATGAGCAGTTCTTC. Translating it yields CATSRGANEQFF.

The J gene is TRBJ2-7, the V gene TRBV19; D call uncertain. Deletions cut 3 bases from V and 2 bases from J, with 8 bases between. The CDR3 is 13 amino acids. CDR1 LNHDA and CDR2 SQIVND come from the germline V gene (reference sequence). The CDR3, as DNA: TGTGCCAGTAGTATGAGTGGGACCTACGAGCAGTACTTC. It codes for CASSMSGTYEQYF.

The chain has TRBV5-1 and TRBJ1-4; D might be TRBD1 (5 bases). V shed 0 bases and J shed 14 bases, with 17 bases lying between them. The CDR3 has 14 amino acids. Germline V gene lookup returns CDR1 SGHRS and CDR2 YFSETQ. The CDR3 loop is CASSLVGGTDPLFF. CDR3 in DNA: TGCGCCAGCAGCTTGGTTGGGGGTACCGATCCCCTGTTTTTT. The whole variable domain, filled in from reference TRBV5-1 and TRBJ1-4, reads KAGVTQTPRYLIKTRGQQVTLSCSPISGHRSVSWYQQTPGQGLQFLFEYFSETQRNKGNFPGRFSGRQFSNSRSEMNVSTLELGDSALYLCASSLVGGTDPLFFGSGTQLSVL.

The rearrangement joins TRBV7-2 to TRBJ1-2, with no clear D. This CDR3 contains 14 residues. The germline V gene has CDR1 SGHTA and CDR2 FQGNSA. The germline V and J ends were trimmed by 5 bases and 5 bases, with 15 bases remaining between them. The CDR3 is CASSEDHPRYGYTF. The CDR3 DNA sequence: TGTGCCAGCAGCGAGGACCACCCTAGGTATGGCTACACCTTC.

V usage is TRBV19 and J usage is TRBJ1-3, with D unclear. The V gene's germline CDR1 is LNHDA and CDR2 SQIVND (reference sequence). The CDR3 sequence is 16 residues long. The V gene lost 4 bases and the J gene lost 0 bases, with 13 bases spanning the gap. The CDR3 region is CASSTTGYASGNTIYF. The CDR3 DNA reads TGTGCCAGTAGTACTACCGGGTACGCCTCTGGAAACACCATATATTTT.

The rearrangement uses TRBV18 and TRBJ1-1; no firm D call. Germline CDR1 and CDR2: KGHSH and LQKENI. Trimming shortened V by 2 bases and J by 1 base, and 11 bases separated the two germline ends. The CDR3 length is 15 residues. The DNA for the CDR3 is TGTGCCAGCTCACCATACGACGGGTCGAACACTGAAGCTTTCTTT. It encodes CASSPYDGSNTEAFF. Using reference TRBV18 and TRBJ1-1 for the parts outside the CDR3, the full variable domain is NAGVMQNPRHLVRRRGQEARLRCSPMKGHSHVYWYRQLPEEGLKFMVYLQKENIIDESGMPKERFSAEFPKEGPSILRIQQVVRGDSAAYFCASSPYDGSNTEAFFGQGTRLTVV.

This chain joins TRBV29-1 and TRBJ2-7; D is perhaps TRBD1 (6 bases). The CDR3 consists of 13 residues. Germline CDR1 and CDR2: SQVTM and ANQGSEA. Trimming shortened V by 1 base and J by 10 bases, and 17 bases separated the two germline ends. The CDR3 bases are TGCAGCGTTGAAGGCCAGGAAGGGGGAGAACAGTACTTC. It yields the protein CSVEGQEGGEQYF.

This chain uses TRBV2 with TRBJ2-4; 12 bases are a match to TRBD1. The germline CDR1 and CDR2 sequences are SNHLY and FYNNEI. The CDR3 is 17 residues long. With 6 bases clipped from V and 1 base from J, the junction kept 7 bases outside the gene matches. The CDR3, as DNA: TGTGCCAGCAGGGGACAGGGGGCTGGGAGGGCCAAAAACATTCAGTACTTC. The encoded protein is CASRGQGAGRAKNIQYF.

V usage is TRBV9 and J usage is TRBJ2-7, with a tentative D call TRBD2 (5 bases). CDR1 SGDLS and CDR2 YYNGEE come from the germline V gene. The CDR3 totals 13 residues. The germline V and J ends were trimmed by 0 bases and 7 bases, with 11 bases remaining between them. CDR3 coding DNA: TGTGCCAGCAGCGTAGATCCTCCGGGGGAGCAGTACTTC. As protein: CASSVDPPGEQYF.

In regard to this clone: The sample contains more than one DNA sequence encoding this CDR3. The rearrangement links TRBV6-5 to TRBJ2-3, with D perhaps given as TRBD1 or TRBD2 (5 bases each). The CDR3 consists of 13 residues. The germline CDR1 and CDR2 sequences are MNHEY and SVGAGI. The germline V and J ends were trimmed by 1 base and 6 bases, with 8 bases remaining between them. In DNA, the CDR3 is TGTGCCAGCAGTTACTTGGGGACCGATACGCAGTATTTT. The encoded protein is CASSYLGTDTQYF.

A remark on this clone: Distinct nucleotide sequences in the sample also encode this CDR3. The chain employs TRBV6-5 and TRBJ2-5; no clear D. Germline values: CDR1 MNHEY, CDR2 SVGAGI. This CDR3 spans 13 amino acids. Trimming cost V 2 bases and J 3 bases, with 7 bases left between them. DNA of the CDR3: TGTGCCAGCAGTTACGGGGAAGAAGAGACCCAGTACTTC. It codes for CASSYGEEETQYF.

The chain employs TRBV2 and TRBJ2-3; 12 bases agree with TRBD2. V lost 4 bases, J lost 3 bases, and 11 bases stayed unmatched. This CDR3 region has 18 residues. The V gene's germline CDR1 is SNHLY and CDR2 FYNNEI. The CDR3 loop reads CASSAPPSGGAGTDTQYF. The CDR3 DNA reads TGTGCCAGCAGTGCCCCCCCTAGCGGGGGGGCGGGGACAGATACGCAGTATTTT.

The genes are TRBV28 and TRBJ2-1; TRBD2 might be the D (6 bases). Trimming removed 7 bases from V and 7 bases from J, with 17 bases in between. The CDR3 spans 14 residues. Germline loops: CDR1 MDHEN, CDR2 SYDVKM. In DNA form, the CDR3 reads TGTGCCAGCATCGAGGAGGGCCGCCGAAATGAGCAGTTCTTC. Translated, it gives CASIEEGRRNEQFF.

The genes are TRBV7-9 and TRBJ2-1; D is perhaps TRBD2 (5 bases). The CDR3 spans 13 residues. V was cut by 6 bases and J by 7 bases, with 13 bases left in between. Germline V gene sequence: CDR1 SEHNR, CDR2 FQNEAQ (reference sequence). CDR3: CASRQEAGNEQFF. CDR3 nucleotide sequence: TGTGCCAGCAGACAAGAGGCGGGTAATGAGCAGTTCTTC.

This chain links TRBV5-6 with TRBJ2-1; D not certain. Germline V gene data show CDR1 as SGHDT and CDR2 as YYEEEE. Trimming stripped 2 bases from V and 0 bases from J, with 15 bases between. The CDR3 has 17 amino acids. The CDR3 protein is CASSLNLFWASYNEQFF. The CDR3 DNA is TGTGCCAGCAGCTTAAACCTATTCTGGGCCTCCTACAATGAGCAGTTCTTC.

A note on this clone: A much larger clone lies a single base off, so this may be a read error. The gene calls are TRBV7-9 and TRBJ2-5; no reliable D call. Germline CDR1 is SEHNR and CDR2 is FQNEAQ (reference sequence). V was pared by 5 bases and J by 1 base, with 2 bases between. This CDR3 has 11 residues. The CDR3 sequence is CASSVQETQYF. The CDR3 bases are TGTGCCAGCAGCGTCCAAGAGACCCAGTACTTC.

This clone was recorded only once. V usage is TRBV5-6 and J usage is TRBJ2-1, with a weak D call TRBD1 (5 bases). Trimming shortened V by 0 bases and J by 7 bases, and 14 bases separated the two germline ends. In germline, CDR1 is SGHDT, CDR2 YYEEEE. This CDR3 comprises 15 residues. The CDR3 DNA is TGTGCCAGCAGCTTGGGGTGGCAGGGTGAGAATGAGCAGTTCTTC. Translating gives CASSLGWQGENEQFF.

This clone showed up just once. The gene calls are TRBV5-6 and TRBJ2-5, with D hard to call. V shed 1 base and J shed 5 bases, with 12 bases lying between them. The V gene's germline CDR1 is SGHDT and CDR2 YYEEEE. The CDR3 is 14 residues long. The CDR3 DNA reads TGTGCCAGCAGCTTGATACAGCAAATGGAGACCCAGTACTTC. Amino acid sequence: CASSLIQQMETQYF.

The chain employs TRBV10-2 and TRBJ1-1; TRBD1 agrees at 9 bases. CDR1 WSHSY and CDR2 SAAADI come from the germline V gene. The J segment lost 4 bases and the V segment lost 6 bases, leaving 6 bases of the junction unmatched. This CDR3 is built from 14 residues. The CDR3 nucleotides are TGCGCCAGCAGAGAGACAGGGGGAGGCACTGAAGCTTTCTTT. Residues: CASRETGGGTEAFF.

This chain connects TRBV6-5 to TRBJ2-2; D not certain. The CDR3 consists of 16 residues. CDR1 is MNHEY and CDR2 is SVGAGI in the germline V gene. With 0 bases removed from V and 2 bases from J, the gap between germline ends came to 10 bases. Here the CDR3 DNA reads TGTGCCAGCAGTTACTCGAATGCTGTTAACACCGGGGAGCTGTTTTTT. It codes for CASSYSNAVNTGELFF.

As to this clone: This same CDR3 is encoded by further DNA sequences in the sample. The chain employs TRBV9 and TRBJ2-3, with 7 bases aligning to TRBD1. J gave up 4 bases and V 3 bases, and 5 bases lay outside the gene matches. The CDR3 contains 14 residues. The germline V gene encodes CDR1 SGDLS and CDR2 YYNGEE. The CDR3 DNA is TGTGCCAGCAGCGCGTCAGGGGGTGCAGATACGCAGTATTTT. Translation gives CASSASGGADTQYF. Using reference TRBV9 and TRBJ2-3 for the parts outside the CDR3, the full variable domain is DSGVTQTPKHLITATGQRVTLRCSPRSGDLSVYWYQQSLDQGLQFLIQYYNGEERAKGNILERFSAQQFPDLHSELNLSSLELGDSALYFCASSASGGADTQYFGPGTRLTVL.

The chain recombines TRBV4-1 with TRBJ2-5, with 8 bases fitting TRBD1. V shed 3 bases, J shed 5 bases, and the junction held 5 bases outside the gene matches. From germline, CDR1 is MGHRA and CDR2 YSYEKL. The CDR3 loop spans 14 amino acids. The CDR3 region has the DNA TGCGCCAGCAGCCAGAGGACAGGGTTCGAGACCCAGTACTTC. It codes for CASSQRTGFETQYF.